The source of this T cell receptor (beta chain) is a study of cytomegalovirus exposure and HLA in healthy donors. Study findings and constraints: Rarity characterized most TCR sequences, yet some public TCRs appeared in many donors. Researchers counted around 150 TCR beta chains as cytomegalovirus-associated.

The donors were part of the validation cohort of around 110 subjects. That cohort was separate from the first cohort, which comprised about 670 subjects. The method was immunoSEQ multiplex PCR; TCRdb's version includes in-frame clones alone and lacks a portion of them. Among 150,000 to 200,000 clones, 84% were seen once, and the ten largest hold roughly 6.5%. Comments on this clone: What it binds is not known.

Germline V gives CDR1 SGHRS, CDR2 YFSETQ. CDR3 length: 16 residues. Deletions cut 0 bases from V and 2 bases from J, with 14 bases between. The sequence derives from a man aged 18 to 35 in good health and CMV-seropositive. This chain links TRBV5-1 with TRBJ1-2, with D uncertain. Sequenced: PBMCs. Here the CDR3 DNA reads TGCGCCAGCAGCTTGGGGACCGGGAGTAACAACTATGGCTACACCTTC. As protein: CASSLGTGSNNYGYTF. Full variable domain (outside the CDR3, taken from reference TRBV5-1 and TRBJ1-2): KAGVTQTPRYLIKTRGQQVTLSCSPISGHRSVSWYQQTPGQGLQFLFEYFSETQRNKGNFPGRFSGRQFSNSRSEMNVSTLELGDSALYLCASSLGTGSNNYGYTFGSGTRLTVV.